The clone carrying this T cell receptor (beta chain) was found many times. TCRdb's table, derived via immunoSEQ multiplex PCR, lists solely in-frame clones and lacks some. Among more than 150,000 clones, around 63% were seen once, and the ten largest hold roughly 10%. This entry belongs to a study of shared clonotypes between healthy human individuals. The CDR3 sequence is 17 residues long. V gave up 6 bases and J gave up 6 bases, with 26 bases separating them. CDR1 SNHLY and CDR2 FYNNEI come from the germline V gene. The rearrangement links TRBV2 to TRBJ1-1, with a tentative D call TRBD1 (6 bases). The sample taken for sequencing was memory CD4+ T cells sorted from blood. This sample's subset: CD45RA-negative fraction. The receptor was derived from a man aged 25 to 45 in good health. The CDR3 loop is CASSVSPRPGGLSEAFF. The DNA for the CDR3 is TGTGCCAGCAGCGTATCGCCAAGGCCCGGGGGGCTCTCTGAAGCTTTCTTT.